This T cell receptor (beta chain) was recovered during a study of T-cell memory formation after mild COVID-19. Overall study context: Largely, TCR clusters stayed within a single donor. Study-wide findings and caveats: Some clones that responded turned up in pre-infection memory, which suggests that cross-reactive memory joined in.

TCRdb independently ran MiXCR on the 5' RACE reads; one entry per CDR3 protein. The repertoire holds around 110,000 distinct CDR3 sequences, with roughly 12% as singletons. Comments on this clonotype: Its antigen is not identified.

The CDR3 contains 15 residues. Trimming left V 2 bases short and J 0 bases short, with 11 bases between. CDR1 and CDR2 from the germline V gene are SGHDT and YYEEEE. The gene calls are TRBV5-6 and TRBJ1-1, with D possibly matching TRBD1 (5 bases). Sequencing used PBMCs or a T cell subset sorted from them (not recorded which). The sequence derives from an adult woman who had mild COVID-19 (a few samples of this study predate the infection). Cell type and time point are not known. The CDR3 bases are TGTGCCAGCAGCTTCAGGGTGGAGATGAACACTGAAGCTTTCTTT. Its protein is CASSFRVEMNTEAFF. Complete variable domain (other parts from reference TRBV5-6 and TRBJ1-1): DAGVTQSPTHLIKTRGQQVTLRCSPKSGHDTVSWYQQALGQGPQFIFQYYEEEERQRGNFPDRFSGHQFPNYSSELNVNALLLGDSALYLCASSFRVEMNTEAFFGQGTRLTVV.